These 27 T cell receptor beta chains were sequenced from one sample in a study of blood T cell repertoires in COVID-19 (dated by TCRdb to 2018 to 2020). Preparation of the library involved the immunoSEQ multiplex PCR assay. TCRdb mirrors the immuneACCESS table, restricted to in-frame sequences. Some clones are absent from its copies; in checked studies, under half trace to an unresolved V gene, and the reason for the others is unknown. The sample yields tens of thousands of clones; 85% to 90% were counted once. Of the sample, roughly three fifths is held by the ten largest clones. Sequencing was done on a sample of peripheral blood. These receptors came from a man in his 70s with acute or convalescent COVID-19.

The CDR3: CASSQGQTNSPLHF. Here the CDR3 DNA reads TGCGCCAGCAGCCAGGGACAGACTAATTCACCCCTCCACTTT. The J gene is TRBJ1-6, the V gene TRBV5-1; TRBD1 matches at 7 bases. This CDR3 is 14 amino acids long. V trimming: 4 bases; J trimming: 6 bases; junction bases outside the gene matches: 4. Germline CDR1 and CDR2: SGHRS and YFSETQ.

This clone was detected only a few times. The genes are TRBV5-1 and TRBJ1-4; the D is unclear. V was pared by 4 bases and J by 3 bases, with 13 bases between. The CDR3 totals 15 residues. CDR1 is SGHRS and CDR2 is YFSETQ in the germline V gene. Here the CDR3 DNA reads TGCGCCAGCAGCATTGACAATGCCCCTAATGAAAAACTGTTTTTT. This codes for CASSIDNAPNEKLFF.

The CDR3 loop is CAATGNYGYTF. The CDR3 DNA is TGTGCCGCTACAGGGAACTATGGCTACACCTTC. V is TRBV6-5 and J is TRBJ1-2, with D tentatively TRBD1 (6 bases). This CDR3 region has 11 residues. With 11 bases removed from V and 2 bases from J, the gap between germline ends came to 9 bases. Germline values: CDR1 MNHEY, CDR2 SVGAGI.

The chain uses TRBV29-1 and TRBJ1-1; D might be TRBD1 (6 bases). The V end lost 8 bases, the J end lost 1 base, and 14 bases lay between the germline ends. This CDR3 spans 13 amino acids. The germline V gene has CDR1 SQVTM and CDR2 ANQGSEA. The CDR3 is CSFTLTGNTEAFF. In DNA, the CDR3 is TGCAGCTTCACCTTGACAGGGAACACTGAAGCTTTCTTT. Using reference TRBV29-1 and TRBJ1-1 for the parts outside the CDR3, the full variable domain is SAVISQKPSRDICQRGTSLTIQCQVDSQVTMMFWYRQQPGQSLTLIATANQGSEATYESGFVIDKFPISRPNLTFSTLTVSNMSPEDSSIYLCSFTLTGNTEAFFGQGTRLTVV.

V gene TRBV5-4 combines with J gene TRBJ2-2; D perhaps matches TRBD1 (7 bases). The CDR3 consists of 17 residues. CDR1 SGHNT and CDR2 YYREEE come from the germline V gene (reference sequence). The germline V and J ends were trimmed by 5 bases and 1 base, with 18 bases remaining between them. DNA of the CDR3: TGTGCCAGCAGAAATGGGGGGACAGCAGAGAACACCGGGGAGCTGTTTTTT. This codes for CASRNGGTAENTGELFF.

The genes are TRBV5-4 and TRBJ2-1; D remains ambiguous. Looked up from germline, CDR1 is SGHNT and CDR2 is YYREEE (reference sequence). The CDR3 runs 16 residues. The V end lost 4 bases, the J end lost 0 bases, and 14 bases lay between the germline ends. The CDR3 DNA follows: TGTGCCAGCAGCGTGGGCGGCCCGGCCTCCTACAATGAGCAGTTCTTC. Protein sequence: CASSVGGPASYNEQFF.

V usage is TRBV19 and J usage is TRBJ2-3; 7 bases are a match to TRBD1. CDR3 length: 16 amino acids. Per the germline V gene, CDR1 is LNHDA and CDR2 is SQIVND (reference sequence). J was trimmed by 2 bases and V by 4 bases; bases with no gene match: 9. Here the CDR3 DNA reads TGTGCCAGTAGTACCCGACAGGGTGCTACCACAGATACGCAGTATTTT. The encoded protein is CASSTRQGATTDTQYF.

The chain is built from TRBV2 and TRBJ1-5; 8 nucleotides line up with TRBD1. This CDR3 has 15 amino acids. V gave up 2 bases and J gave up 4 bases; unmatched junction bases: 4. Germline V gives CDR1 SNHLY, CDR2 FYNNEI. DNA of the CDR3: TGTGCCAGCAGTGAAAGGACAGGGCCTAATCAGCCCCAGCATTTT. It yields the protein CASSERTGPNQPQHF.

The chain carries TRBV7-8 and TRBJ1-6; TRBD1 is a possible D gene (5 bases). Germline assignment: CDR1 SGHVS and CDR2 FQNEAQ. Trimming shortened V by 5 bases and J by 8 bases, and 13 bases separated the two germline ends. The CDR3 runs 14 residues. In DNA form, the CDR3 reads TGTGCCAGCAGCGGGACTATTACGCATTCACCCCTCCACTTT. It specifies CASSGTITHSPLHF.

The chain combines TRBV24-1 with TRBJ2-7; TRBD2 agrees at 9 bases. J was trimmed by 6 bases and V by 7 bases; bases with no gene match: 6. This CDR3 region has 13 residues. The germline V gene encodes CDR1 KGHDR and CDR2 SFDVKD. CDR3 region: CATRGSGGSEQYF. CDR3 DNA sequence: TGTGCCACCAGGGGTAGCGGGGGTTCCGAGCAGTACTTC.

The chain links TRBV19 to TRBJ2-7; 7 nucleotides align to TRBD1. This CDR3 is built from 15 residues. Germline V gives CDR1 LNHDA, CDR2 SQIVND (reference sequence). The J segment lost 6 bases and the V segment lost 0 bases, leaving 8 bases of the junction unmatched. CDR3 sequence (DNA): TGTGCCAGTAGTATAGATCCCGGGACAGTCGGCGAGCAGTACTTC. This sequence encodes CASSIDPGTVGEQYF.

The chain uses TRBV7-2 and TRBJ2-2; 9 nucleotides match TRBD1. The CDR3 covers 14 residues. In germline, CDR1 is SGHTA, CDR2 FQGNSA. Germline trimming cut 5 bases from V and 6 bases from J; bases unmatched to any gene: 4. Here the CDR3 reads CASSETGGAGELFF. The CDR3 DNA follows: TGTGCCAGCAGCGAGACAGGGGGAGCCGGGGAGCTGTTTTTT.

The chain recombines TRBV19 with TRBJ1-5; 9 nucleotides line up with TRBD1. CDR1 and CDR2 (germline): LNHDA, SQIVND (reference sequence). Trimming cost V 4 bases and J 7 bases; bases outside gene matches: 5. There are 14 residues in the CDR3. As DNA, the CDR3 is TGTGCCAGTAGTACGGACAGGGGAAGGCAGCCCCAGCATTTT. Translated, it gives CASSTDRGRQPQHF.

This chain joins TRBV19 and TRBJ1-6; 7 nucleotides line up with TRBD1. V lost 5 bases and J lost 6; bases outside the gene matches: 7. Germline CDR1 LNHDA, CDR2 SQIVND (reference sequence). This CDR3 spans 15 amino acids. The DNA of the CDR3 is TGTGCCAGTAGTCAGAGGGGGCTGCGTAATTCACCCCTCCACTTT. This sequence encodes CASSQRGLRNSPLHF.

A single count supports this clone. The chain uses TRBV5-8 and TRBJ1-1; D uncertain. CDR3 length: 12 residues. Trimming removed 1 base from V and 8 bases from J, with 9 bases in between. The V gene's germline CDR1 is SGHTS and CDR2 YDEGEE. CDR3 DNA sequence: TGTGCCAGCAGCTTGCTAGGAGTCGAAGCTTTCTTT. Residues: CASSLLGVEAFF.

V usage is TRBV6-5 and J usage is TRBJ1-5; D may be TRBD1 (5 bases). Trimming took off 5 bases at V and 8 bases at J, with 13 bases between the two ends. The germline V gene encodes CDR1 MNHEY and CDR2 SVGAGI. The CDR3 has 13 amino acids. Written as DNA, the CDR3 is TGTGCCAGCAGTCAGGACAACAGTGAGCCCCAGCATTTT. It encodes CASSQDNSEPQHF.

This chain uses TRBV3-1 (or the pseudogene TRBV3-2) with TRBJ2-6; 9 bases fit TRBD1. V gave up 3 bases and J gave up 10 bases; unmatched junction bases: 7. The CDR3 spans 15 residues. Germline V gives CDR1 LGHDT, CDR2 YNNKEL (reference sequence). The CDR3 region has the DNA TGTGCCAGCAGCCAGGAAGGGGGGACAGGGAACGTCCTGACTTTC. Amino acids: CASSQEGGTGNVLTF.

The chain joins TRBV7-8 to TRBJ2-1; 10 positions agree with TRBD2. The CDR3 is 16 residues long. Germline V gene lookup returns CDR1 SGHVS and CDR2 FQNEAQ. Trimming took 5 bases from V and 3 from J; bases not matched to a gene: 7. CDR3 nucleotide sequence: TGTGCCAGCAGCGTATCTCTAGCGGGAGACTACAATGAGCAGTTCTTC. This encodes CASSVSLAGDYNEQFF.

This clone appeared a single time. The chain couples TRBV6-5 to TRBJ2-5, with 8 bases lining up with TRBD1. The germline V gene encodes CDR1 MNHEY and CDR2 SVGAGI. There are 13 residues in the CDR3. Trimming cost V 6 bases and J 5 bases; bases outside gene matches: 5. CDR3 residues: CASRRQGKETQYF. CDR3 bases: TGTGCCAGCAGACGACAGGGGAAGGAGACCCAGTACTTC.

Only one count was recorded for this clone. The gene calls are TRBV2 and TRBJ1-4, with TRBD1 matching over 9 bases. Per germline, CDR1 SNHLY and CDR2 FYNNEI. The CDR3 runs to 14 residues. Losses at the gene ends were 3 bases for V and 7 bases for J; bases not matched to a gene: 3. CDR3 loop: CASSDHRGLEKLFF. In DNA, the CDR3 is TGTGCCAGCAGTGACCACAGGGGGCTTGAAAAACTGTTTTTT.

The rearrangement uses TRBV5-1 and TRBJ2-1; D is uncertain. The V end was cut by 0 bases, the J end by 8 bases, with 12 bases between. The CDR3 totals 14 residues. Germline V gene sequence: CDR1 SGHRS, CDR2 YFSETQ. The CDR3 loop reads CASSLDPQEDEQFF. CDR3 DNA: TGCGCCAGCAGCTTGGACCCCCAAGAGGATGAGCAGTTCTTC.

The chain uses TRBV19 and TRBJ1-4; D perhaps matches TRBD1 (5 bases). This CDR3 has 17 amino acids. Germline CDR1 is LNHDA and CDR2 is SQIVND (reference sequence). The V gene lost 4 bases and the J gene lost 0 bases, with 15 bases spanning the gap. The CDR3: CASSRQRPDSTNEKLFF. CDR3 DNA: TGTGCCAGTAGTAGACAGAGGCCCGACTCAACTAATGAAAAACTGTTTTTT.

The rearrangement links TRBV18 to TRBJ2-2; TRBD1 matches at 10 bases. J lost 0 bases, V lost 4 bases, and 2 bases had no gene match. Looked up from germline, CDR1 is KGHSH and CDR2 is LQKENI. The length of the CDR3 is 16 residues. The CDR3, as DNA: TGTGCCAGCTCACGGACAGGGGGAGCGAACACCGGGGAGCTGTTTTTT. This gives the protein CASSRTGGANTGELFF.

V usage is TRBV18 and J usage is TRBJ1-1, with 9 positions matching TRBD1. The V gene's germline CDR1 is KGHSH and CDR2 LQKENI. The V and J ends lost 2 bases and 5 bases, in that order; junction bases with no gene match: 9. This CDR3 region has 16 residues. Written as DNA, the CDR3 is TGTGCCAGCTCACCATCCGGGACAGGGACGGGGACTGAAGCTTTCTTT. Encoded protein: CASSPSGTGTGTEAFF.

DNA of the CDR3: TGTGCCAGCAGTGTTCGCGGCAGGGAAAAACCCCAGCATTTT. Protein sequence: CASSVRGREKPQHF. J is TRBJ1-5 and V is TRBV2, with D possibly matching TRBD1 (5 bases). Germline loops: CDR1 SNHLY, CDR2 FYNNEI. The CDR3 covers 14 residues. V lost 4 bases to trimming and J lost 10 bases, with 17 bases between them.

V gene TRBV5-5 combines with J gene TRBJ1-1; tentative D call: TRBD1 (6 bases). The CDR3 totals 13 residues. Trimming took 5 bases from V and 3 from J, leaving 11 bases between them. Germline V gene sequence: CDR1 SGHKS, CDR2 YYEKEE (reference sequence). The CDR3 region has the DNA TGTGCCAGCAGTTTCGAGGGGGACACTGAAGCTTTCTTT. Protein: CASSFEGDTEAFF.

J is TRBJ1-2 and V is TRBV4-2; weak D call: TRBD1 (5 bases). Trimming cost V 1 base and J 4 bases, with 16 bases left between them. Germline V lookup: CDR1 LGHNA, CDR2 YNFKEQ. The CDR3 extends over 16 amino acids. The CDR3 spells CASSQVSGVSSYGYTF. The CDR3 DNA reads TGTGCCAGCAGCCAAGTCTCGGGGGTTAGCAGCTATGGCTACACCTTC.